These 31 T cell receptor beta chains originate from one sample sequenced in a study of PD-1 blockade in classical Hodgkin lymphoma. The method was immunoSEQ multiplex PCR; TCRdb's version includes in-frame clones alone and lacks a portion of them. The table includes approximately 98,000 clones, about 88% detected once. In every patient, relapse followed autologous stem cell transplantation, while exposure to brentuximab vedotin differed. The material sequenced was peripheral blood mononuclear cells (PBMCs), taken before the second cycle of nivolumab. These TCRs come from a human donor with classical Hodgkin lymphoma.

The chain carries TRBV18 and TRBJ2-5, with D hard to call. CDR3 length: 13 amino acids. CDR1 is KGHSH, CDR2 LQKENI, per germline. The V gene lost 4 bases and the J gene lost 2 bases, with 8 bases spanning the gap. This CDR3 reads CASSLGSQETQYF. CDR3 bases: TGTGCCAGCTCACTGGGTTCACAAGAGACCCAGTACTTC.

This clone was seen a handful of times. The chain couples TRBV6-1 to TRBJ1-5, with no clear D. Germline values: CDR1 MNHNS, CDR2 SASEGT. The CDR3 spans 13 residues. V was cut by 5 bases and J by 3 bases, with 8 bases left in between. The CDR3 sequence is CASSQVLNQPQHF. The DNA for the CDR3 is TGTGCCAGCAGTCAGGTTCTCAATCAGCCCCAGCATTTT.

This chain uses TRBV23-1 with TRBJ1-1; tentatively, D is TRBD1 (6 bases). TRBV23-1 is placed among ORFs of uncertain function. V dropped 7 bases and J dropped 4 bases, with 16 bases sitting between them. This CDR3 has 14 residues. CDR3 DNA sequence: TGCGCCAGCAATCGAGGAGGGGGAGGCACTGAAGCTTTCTTT. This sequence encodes CASNRGGGGTEAFF.

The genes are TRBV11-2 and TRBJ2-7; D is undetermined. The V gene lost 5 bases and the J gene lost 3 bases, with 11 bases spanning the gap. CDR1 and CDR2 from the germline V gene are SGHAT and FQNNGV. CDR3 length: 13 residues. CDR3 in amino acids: CASSIDTFYEQYF. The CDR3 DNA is TGTGCCAGCAGCATCGACACGTTCTACGAGCAGTACTTC.

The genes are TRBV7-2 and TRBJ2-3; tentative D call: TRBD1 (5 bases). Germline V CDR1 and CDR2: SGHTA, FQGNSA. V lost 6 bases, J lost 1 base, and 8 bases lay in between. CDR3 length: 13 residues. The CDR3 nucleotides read TGTGCCAGCAGTAGGGGCGGCACAGATACGCAGTATTTT. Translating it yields CASSRGGTDTQYF.

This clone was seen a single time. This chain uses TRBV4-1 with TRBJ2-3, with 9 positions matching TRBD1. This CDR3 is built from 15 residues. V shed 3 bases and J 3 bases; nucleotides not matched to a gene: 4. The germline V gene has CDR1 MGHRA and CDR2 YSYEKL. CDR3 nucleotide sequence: TGCGCCAGCAGCCATGTGGGACAGGGTACAGATACGCAGTATTTT. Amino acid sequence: CASSHVGQGTDTQYF.

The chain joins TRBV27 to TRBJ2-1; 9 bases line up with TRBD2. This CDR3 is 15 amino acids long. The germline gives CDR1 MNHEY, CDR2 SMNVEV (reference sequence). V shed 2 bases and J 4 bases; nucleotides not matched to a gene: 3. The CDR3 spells CASSLGSGRYNEQFF. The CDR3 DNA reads TGTGCCAGCAGTTTAGGTAGCGGGAGATACAATGAGCAGTTCTTC.

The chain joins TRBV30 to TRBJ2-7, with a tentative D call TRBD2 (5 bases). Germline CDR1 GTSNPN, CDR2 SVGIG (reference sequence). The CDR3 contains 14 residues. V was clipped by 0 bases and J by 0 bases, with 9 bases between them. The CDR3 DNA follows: TGTGCCTGGAGTGTACCCCTAGCCTCCTACGAGCAGTACTTC. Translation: CAWSVPLASYEQYF.

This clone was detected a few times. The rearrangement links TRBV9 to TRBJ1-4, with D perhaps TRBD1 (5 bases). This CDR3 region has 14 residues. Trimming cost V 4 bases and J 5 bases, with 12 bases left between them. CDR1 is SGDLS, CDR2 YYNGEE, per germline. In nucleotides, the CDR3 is TGTGCCAGCAGCCCCGGGCAGGGAAATGAAAAACTGTTTTTT. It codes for CASSPGQGNEKLFF.

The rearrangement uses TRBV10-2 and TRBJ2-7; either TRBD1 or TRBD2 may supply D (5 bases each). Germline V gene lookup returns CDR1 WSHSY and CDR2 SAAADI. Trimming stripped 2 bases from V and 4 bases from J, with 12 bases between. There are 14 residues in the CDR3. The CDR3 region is CASSEGGITYEQYF. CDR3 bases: TGCGCCAGCAGTGAGGGGGGAATAACGTACGAGCAGTACTTC.

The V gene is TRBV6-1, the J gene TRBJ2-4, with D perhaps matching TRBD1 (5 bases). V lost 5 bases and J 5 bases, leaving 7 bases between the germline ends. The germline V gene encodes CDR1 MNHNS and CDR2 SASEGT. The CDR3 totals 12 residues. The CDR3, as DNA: TGTGCCAGCAGTTTAGGGGAAAACATTCAGTACTTC. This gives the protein CASSLGENIQYF.

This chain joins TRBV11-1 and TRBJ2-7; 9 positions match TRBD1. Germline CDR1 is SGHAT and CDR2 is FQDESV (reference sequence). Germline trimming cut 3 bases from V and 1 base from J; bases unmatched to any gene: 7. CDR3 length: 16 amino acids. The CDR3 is CASSFGDRVRSYEQYF. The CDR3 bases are TGTGCCAGCAGCTTTGGGGACAGGGTTCGGTCCTACGAGCAGTACTTC.

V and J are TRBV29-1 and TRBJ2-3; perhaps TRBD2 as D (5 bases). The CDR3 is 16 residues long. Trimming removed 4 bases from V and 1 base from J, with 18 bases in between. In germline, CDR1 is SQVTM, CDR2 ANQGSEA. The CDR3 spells CSVVVGTPGGTDTQYF. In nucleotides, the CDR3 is TGCAGCGTTGTGGTGGGAACGCCCGGGGGCACAGATACGCAGTATTTT.

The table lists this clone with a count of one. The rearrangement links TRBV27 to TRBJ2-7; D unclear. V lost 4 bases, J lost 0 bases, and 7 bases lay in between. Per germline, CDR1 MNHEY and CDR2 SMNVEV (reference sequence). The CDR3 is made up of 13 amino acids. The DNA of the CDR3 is TGTGCCAGCAGTTACGGTCGCTCCTACGAGCAGTACTTC. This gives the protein CASSYGRSYEQYF.

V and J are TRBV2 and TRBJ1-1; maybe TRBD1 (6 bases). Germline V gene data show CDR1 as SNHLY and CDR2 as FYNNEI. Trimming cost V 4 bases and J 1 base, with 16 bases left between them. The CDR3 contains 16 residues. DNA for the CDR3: TGTGCCAGCAGTGGTGATTGGGGGGCGGGGAACACTGAAGCTTTCTTT. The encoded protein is CASSGDWGAGNTEAFF.

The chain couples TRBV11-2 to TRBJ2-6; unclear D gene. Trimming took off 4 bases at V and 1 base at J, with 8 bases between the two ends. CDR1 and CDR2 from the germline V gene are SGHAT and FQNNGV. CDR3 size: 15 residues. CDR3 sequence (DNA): TGTGCCAGCAGCTCCGCGATGTCTGGGGCCAACGTCCTGACTTTC. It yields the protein CASSSAMSGANVLTF.

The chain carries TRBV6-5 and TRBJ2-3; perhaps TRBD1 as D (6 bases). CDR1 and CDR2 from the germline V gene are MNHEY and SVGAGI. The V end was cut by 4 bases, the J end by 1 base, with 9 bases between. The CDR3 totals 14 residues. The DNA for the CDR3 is TGTGCCAGCAGTTCCTACAGGGGCACAGATACGCAGTATTTT. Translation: CASSSYRGTDTQYF.

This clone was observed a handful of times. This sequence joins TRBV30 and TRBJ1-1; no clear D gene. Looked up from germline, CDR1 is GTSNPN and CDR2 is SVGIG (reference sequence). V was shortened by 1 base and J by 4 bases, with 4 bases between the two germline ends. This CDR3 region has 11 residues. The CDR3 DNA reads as TGTGCCTGGAGTGGGTTCACTGAAGCTTTCTTT. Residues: CAWSGFTEAFF.

This chain's CDR3 is CAWSVGTSGSRDTQYF. The CDR3 nucleotides are TGTGCCTGGAGTGTGGGGACTAGCGGGAGTAGAGATACGCAGTATTTT. The V and J genes are TRBV30 and TRBJ2-3, with 14 bases lining up with TRBD2. CDR1 GTSNPN and CDR2 SVGIG come from the germline V gene (reference sequence). V shed 0 bases, J shed 5 bases, and the junction held 4 bases outside the gene matches. The CDR3 has 16 amino acids.

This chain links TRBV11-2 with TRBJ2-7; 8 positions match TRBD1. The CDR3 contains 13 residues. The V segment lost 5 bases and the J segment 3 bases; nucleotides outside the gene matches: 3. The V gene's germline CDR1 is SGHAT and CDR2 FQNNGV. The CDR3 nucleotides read TGTGCCAGCAGCAGGGACAGGAACTACGAGCAGTACTTC. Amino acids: CASSRDRNYEQYF.

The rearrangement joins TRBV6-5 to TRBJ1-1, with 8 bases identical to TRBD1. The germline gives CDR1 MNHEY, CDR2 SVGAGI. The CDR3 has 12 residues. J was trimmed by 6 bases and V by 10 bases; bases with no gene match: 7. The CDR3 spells CATTTGASEAFF. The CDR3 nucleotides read TGTGCCACGACGACAGGGGCCTCTGAAGCTTTCTTT.

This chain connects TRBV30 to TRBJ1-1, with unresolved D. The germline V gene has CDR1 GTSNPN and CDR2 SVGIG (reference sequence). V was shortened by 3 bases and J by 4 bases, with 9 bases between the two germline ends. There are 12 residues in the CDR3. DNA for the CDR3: TGTGCCTGGAGCCCGTTTATCACTGAAGCTTTCTTT. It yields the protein CAWSPFITEAFF.

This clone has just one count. DNA of the CDR3: TGTGCCAGCAGCCCGGGACAGTTAGCCTACGAGCAGTACTTC. It codes for CASSPGQLAYEQYF. The V gene is TRBV9, the J gene TRBJ2-7; 7 positions agree with TRBD1. Unmatched junction bases numbered 6, after V lost 4 bases and J lost 2 bases. This CDR3 region has 14 residues. CDR1 and CDR2 (germline): SGDLS, YYNGEE.

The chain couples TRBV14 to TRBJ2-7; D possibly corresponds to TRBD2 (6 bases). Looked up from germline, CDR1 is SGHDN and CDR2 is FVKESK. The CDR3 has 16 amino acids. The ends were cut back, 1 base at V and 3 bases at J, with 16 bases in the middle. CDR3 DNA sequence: TGTGCCAGCAGCCAAGGGGCCGGGGAGGCCAGCTACGAGCAGTACTTC. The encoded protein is CASSQGAGEASYEQYF.

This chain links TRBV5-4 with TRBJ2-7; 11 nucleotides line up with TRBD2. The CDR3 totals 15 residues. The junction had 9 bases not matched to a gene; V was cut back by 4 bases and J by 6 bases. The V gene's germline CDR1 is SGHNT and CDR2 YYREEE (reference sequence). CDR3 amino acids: CASSAPAGTSGEQYF. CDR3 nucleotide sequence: TGTGCCAGCAGCGCGCCGGCCGGGACTAGCGGCGAGCAGTACTTC.

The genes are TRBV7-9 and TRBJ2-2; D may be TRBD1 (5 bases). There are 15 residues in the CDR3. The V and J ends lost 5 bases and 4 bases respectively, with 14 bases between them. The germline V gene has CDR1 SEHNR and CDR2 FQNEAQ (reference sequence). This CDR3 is CASSPRTNPTGELFF. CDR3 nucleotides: TGTGCCAGCAGCCCCAGGACAAACCCCACCGGGGAGCTGTTTTTT.

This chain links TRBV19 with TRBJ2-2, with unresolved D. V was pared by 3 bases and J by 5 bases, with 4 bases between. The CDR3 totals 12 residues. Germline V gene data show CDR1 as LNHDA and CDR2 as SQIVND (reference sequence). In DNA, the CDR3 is TGTGCCAGTAGTATGCGGACCGGGGAGCTGTTTTTT. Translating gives CASSMRTGELFF.

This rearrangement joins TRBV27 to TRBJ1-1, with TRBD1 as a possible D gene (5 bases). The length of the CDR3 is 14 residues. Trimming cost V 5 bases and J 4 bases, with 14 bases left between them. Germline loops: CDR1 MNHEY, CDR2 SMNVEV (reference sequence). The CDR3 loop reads CASSKEGVRTEAFF. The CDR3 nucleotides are TGTGCCAGCAGTAAAGAAGGGGTTCGCACTGAAGCTTTCTTT.

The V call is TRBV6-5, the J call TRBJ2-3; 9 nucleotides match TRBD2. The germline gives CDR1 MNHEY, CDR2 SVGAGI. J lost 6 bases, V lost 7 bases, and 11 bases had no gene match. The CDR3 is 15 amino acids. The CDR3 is CASTNSGSGDDTQYF. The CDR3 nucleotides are TGTGCCAGCACCAATAGCGGGAGTGGTGATGATACGCAGTATTTT.

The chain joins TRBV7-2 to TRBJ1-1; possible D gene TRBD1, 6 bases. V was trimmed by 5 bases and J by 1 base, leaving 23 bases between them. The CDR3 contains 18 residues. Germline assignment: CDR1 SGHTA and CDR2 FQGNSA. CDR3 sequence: CASSTHPGDAGANTEAFF. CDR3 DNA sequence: TGTGCCAGCAGCACCCACCCTGGCGATGCGGGGGCGAACACTGAAGCTTTCTTT.

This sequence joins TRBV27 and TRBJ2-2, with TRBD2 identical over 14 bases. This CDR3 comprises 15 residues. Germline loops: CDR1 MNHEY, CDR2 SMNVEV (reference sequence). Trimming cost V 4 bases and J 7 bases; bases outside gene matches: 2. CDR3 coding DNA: TGTGCCAGCAGTTCCGGACTAGCGGGAGGCGGGGAGCTGTTTTTT. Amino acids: CASSSGLAGGGELFF.